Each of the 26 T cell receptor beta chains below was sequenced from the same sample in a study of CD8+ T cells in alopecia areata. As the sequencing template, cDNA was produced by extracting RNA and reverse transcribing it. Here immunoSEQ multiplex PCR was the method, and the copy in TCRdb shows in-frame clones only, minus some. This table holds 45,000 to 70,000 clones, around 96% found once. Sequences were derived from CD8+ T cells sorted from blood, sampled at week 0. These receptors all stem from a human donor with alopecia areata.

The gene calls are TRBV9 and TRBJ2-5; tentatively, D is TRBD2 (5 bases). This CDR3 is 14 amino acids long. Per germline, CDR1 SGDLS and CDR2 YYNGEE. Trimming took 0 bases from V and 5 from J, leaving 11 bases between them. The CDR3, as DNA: TGTGCCAGCAGCGTAGCCAATAGCGCGGAGACCCAGTACTTC. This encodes CASSVANSAETQYF.

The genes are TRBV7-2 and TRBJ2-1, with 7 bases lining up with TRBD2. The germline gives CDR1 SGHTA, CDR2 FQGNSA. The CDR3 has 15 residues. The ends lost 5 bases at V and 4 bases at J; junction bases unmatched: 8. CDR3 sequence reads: CASSPLGGEYNEQFF. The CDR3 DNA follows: TGTGCCAGCAGCCCACTGGGGGGGGAGTACAATGAGCAGTTCTTC.

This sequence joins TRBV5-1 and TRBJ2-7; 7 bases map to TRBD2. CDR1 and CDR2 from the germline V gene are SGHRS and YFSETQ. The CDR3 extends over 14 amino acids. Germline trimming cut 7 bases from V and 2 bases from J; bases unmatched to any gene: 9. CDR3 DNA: TGCGCCAGCGCGCTTGGGGGGGTCCCCTACGAGCAGTACTTC. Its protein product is CASALGGVPYEQYF.

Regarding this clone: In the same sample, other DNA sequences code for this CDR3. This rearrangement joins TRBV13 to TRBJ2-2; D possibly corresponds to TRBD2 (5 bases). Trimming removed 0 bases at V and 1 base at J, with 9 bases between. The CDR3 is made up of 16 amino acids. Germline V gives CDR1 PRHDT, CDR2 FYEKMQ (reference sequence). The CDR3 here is CASSLGLAENTGELFF. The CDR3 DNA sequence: TGTGCCAGCAGCTTAGGGCTAGCCGAGAACACCGGGGAGCTGTTTTTT. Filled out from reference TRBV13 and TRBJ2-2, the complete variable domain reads AAGVIQSPRHLIKEKRETATLKCYPIPRHDTVYWYQQGPGQDPQFLISFYEKMQSDKGSIPDRFSAQQFSDYHSELNMSSLELGDSALYFCASSLGLAENTGELFFGEGSRLTVL.

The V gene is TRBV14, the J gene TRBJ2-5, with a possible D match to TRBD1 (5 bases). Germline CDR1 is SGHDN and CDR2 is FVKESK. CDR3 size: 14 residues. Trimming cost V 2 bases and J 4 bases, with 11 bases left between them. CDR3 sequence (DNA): TGTGCCAGCAGCCAATCCGGTCAGGGAGAGACCCAGTACTTC. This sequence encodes CASSQSGQGETQYF.

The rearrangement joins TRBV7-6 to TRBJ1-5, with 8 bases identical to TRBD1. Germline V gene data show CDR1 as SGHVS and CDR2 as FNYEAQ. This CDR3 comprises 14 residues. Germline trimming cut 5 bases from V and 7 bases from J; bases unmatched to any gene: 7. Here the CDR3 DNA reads TGTGCCAGCAGCCCTCAGGGGGCGCAGCAGCCCCAGCATTTT. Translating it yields CASSPQGAQQPQHF.

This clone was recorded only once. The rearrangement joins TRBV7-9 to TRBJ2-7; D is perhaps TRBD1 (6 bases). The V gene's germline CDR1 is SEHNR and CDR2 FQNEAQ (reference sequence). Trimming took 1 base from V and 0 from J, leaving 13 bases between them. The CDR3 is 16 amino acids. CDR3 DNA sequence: TGTGCCAGCAGCTTAGGGGGGCTTTATAGCTCCTACGAGCAGTACTTC. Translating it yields CASSLGGLYSSYEQYF.

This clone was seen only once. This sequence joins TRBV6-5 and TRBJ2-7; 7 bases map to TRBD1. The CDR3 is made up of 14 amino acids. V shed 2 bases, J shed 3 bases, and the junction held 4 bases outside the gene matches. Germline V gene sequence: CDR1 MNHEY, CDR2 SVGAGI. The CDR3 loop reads CASSYGDRVYEQYF. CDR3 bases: TGTGCCAGCAGTTACGGGGACAGAGTCTACGAGCAGTACTTC.

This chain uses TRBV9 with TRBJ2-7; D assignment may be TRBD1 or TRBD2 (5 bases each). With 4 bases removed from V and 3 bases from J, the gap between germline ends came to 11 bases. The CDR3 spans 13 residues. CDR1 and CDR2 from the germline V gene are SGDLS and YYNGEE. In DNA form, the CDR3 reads TGTGCCAGCAGCCCGGGACCTAACTACGAGCAGTACTTC. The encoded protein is CASSPGPNYEQYF.

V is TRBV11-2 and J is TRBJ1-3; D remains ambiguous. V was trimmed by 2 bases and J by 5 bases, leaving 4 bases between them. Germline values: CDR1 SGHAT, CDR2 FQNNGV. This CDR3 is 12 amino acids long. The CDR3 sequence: CASSLSRNTIYF. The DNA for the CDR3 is TGTGCCAGCAGCTTATCCCGAAACACCATATATTTT.

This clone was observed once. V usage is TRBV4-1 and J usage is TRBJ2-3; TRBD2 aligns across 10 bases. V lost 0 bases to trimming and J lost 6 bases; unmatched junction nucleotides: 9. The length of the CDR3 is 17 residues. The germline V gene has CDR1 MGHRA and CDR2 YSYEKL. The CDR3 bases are TGCGCCAGCAGCCAAGAGGTAGCGGGGGGCCAGGGGGATACGCAGTATTTT. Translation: CASSQEVAGGQGDTQYF.

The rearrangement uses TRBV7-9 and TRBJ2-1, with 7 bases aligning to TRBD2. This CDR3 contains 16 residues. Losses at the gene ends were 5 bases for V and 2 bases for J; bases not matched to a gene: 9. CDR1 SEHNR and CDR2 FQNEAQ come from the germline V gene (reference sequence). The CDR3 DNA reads TGTGCCAGCAGCCCCCTCGCGAGCGGGGCCTACAATGAGCAGTTCTTC. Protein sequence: CASSPLASGAYNEQFF.

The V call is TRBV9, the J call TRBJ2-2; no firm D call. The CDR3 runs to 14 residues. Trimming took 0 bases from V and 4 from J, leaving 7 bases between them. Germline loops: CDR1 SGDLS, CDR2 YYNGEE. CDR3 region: CASSVDPGTGELFF. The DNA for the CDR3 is TGTGCCAGCAGCGTAGATCCTGGCACCGGGGAGCTGTTTTTT.

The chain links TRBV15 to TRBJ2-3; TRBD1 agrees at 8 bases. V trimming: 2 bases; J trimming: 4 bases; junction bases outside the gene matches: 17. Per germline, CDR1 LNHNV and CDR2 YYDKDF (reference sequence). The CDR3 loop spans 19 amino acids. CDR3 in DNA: TGTGCCACCAGCAGAAACATCGACTCGACAGGGGATGAAGCAGATACGCAGTATTTT. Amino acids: CATSRNIDSTGDEADTQYF.

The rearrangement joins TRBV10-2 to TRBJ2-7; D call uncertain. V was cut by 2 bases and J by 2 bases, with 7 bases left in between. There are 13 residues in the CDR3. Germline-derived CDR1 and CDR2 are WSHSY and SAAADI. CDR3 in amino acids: CASSETLPYEQYF. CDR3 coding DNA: TGCGCCAGCAGTGAGACCTTACCCTACGAGCAGTACTTC.

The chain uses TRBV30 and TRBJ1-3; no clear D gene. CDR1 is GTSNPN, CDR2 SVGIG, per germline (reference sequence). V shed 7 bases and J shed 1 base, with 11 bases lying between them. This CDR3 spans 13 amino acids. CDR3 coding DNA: TGTGCCTACACCTGGGAGTCTGGAAACACCATATATTTT. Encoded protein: CAYTWESGNTIYF.

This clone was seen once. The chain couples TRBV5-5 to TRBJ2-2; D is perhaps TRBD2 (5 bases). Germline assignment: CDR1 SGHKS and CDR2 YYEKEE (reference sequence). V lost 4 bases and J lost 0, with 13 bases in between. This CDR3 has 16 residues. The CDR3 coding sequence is TGTGCCAGCAGCCTGTATAGCGATACGAACACCGGGGAGCTGTTTTTT. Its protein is CASSLYSDTNTGELFF.

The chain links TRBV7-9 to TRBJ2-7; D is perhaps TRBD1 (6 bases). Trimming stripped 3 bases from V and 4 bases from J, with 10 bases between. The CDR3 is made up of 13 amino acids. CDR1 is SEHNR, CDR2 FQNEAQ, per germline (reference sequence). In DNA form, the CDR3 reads TGTGCCAGCAGCTTGGGACATAATTACGAGCAGTACTTC. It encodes CASSLGHNYEQYF.

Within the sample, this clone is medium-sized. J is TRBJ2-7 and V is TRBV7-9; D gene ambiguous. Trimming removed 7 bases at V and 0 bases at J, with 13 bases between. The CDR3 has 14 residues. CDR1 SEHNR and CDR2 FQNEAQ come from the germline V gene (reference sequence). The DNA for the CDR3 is TGTGCCAGCACCGCTACGTGGGGCTCCTACGAGCAGTACTTC. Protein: CASTATWGSYEQYF.

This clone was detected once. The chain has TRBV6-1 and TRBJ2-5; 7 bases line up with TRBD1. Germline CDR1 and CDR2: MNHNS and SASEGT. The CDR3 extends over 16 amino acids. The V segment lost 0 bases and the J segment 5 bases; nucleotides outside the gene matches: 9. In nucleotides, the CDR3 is TGTGCCAGCAGTGAAGCGCAGGGGACAGCAGGGGAGACCCAGTACTTC. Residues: CASSEAQGTAGETQYF.

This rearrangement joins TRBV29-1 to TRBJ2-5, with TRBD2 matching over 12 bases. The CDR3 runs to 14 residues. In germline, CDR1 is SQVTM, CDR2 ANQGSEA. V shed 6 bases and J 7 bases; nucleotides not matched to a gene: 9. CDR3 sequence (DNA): TGCAGCGTCTGGACTAGCGGGGCCCTCGGGACCCAGTACTTC. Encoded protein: CSVWTSGALGTQYF.

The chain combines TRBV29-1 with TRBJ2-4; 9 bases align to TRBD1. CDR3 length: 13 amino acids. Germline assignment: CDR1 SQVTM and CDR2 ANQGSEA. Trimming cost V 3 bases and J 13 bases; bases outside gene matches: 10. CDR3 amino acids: CSVDDLGQGNQYF. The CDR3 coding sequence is TGCAGCGTTGATGATCTAGGACAGGGGAACCAGTACTTC.

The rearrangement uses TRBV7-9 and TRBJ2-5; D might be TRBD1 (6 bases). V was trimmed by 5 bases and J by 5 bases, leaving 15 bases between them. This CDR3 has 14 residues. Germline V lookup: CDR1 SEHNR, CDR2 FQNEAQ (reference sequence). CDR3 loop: CASSGQGGRETQYF. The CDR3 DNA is TGTGCCAGCAGCGGACAAGGGGGACGGGAGACCCAGTACTTC.

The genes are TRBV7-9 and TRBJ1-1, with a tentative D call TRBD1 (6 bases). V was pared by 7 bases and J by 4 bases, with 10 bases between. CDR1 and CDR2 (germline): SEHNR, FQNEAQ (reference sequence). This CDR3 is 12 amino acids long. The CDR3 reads CASTTGITEAFF. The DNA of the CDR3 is TGTGCCAGCACGACAGGAATCACTGAAGCTTTCTTT.

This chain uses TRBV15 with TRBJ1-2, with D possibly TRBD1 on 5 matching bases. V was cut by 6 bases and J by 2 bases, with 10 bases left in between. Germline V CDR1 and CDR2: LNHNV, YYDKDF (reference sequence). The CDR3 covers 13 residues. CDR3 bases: TGTGCCACCAGTGCAGGGATCAACTATGGCTACACCTTC. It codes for CATSAGINYGYTF.

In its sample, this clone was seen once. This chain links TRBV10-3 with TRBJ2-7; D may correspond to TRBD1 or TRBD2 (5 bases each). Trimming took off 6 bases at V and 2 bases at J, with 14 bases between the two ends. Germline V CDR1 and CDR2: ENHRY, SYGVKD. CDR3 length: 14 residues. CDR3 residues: CAISLRDGAYEQYF. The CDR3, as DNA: TGTGCCATCAGCCTCCGGGACGGAGCCTACGAGCAGTACTTC.